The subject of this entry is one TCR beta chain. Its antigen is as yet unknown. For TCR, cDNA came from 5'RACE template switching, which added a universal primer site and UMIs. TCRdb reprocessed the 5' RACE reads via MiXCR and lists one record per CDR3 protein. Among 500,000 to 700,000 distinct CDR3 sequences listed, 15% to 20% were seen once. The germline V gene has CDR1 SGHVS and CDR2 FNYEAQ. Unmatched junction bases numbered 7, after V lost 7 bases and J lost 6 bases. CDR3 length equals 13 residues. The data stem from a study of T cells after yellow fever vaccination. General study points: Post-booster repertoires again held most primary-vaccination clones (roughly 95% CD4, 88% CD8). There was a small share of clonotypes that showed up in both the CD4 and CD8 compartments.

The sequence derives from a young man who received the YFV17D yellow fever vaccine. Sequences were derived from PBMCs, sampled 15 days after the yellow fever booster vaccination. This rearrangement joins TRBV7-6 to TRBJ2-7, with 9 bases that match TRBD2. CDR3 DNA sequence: TGTGCCAGCATGGGTAGCGGGAGTTTCGAGCAGTACTTC. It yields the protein CASMGSGSFEQYF. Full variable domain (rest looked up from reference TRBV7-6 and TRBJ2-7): GAGVSQSPRYKVTKRGQDVALRCDPISGHVSLYWYRQALGQGPEFLTYFNYEAQQDKSGLPNDRFSAERPEGSISTLTIQRTEQRDSAMYRCASMGSGSFEQYFGPGTRLTVT.